Only a few counts were recorded for the clone carrying this T cell receptor beta chain. The sample has other DNA sequences that encode this CDR3 too. V lost 1 base, J lost 5 bases, and 9 bases lay in between. The CDR3 contains 14 residues. From germline, CDR1 is SEHNR and CDR2 FQNEAQ (reference sequence). Under the authors' procedure: Filtering was not the same, since immunoSEQ gave junction-only sequences without quality scores. Method: immunoSEQ multiplex PCR; TCRdb's copy keeps in-frame clones and lacks some. That table supplies the V and J calls and clone size; D and trimming were determined from the DNA. The table has approximately 1.9 million clones, roughly 93% seen once; the top ten hold about 1.7%. The sample belongs to a study of shared clonotypes between healthy human individuals. The wider study: The people who gave samples were two women and three men aged 18 to 49.

Terminally differentiated effector memory CD45RA+ cells were excluded by CCR7 positive selection of CD45RO-negative cells. The sample was naive CD8+ T cells from PBMCs. The chain uses TRBV7-9 and TRBJ1-5; the D gene is possibly TRBD1 (5 bases). This TCR came from a man aged 18 to 29 in good health. Some clones in this sample may be carry-over from other donors' samples. The CDR3 region has the DNA TGTGCCAGCAGCTTAGGGGGCAGTCATCAGCCCCAGCATTTT. Translated, it gives CASSLGGSHQPQHF.